The clone carrying this T cell receptor beta chain was observed a handful of times. Each CDR3 protein is one row after TCRdb ran MiXCR on the 5' RACE reads. The sample lists about 67,000 distinct CDR3 sequences; roughly 12% were seen once. The V gene lost 5 bases and the J gene lost 1 base, with 20 bases spanning the gap. This CDR3 comprises 17 residues. Germline CDR1 reads ENHRY; CDR2 reads SYGVKD. This entry is derived from a study of early T cells in non-severe SARS-CoV-2 infection. This clonotype was sampled from an adult who was a healthcare worker with PCR-confirmed SARS-CoV-2 infection or an uninfected control (not recorded which). This sequence joins TRBV10-3 and TRBJ1-2, with a tentative D call TRBD1 (6 bases). Material: whole blood. The CDR3 here is CAISPEPASGVNYGYTF. In nucleotides, the CDR3 is TGTGCCATCAGTCCCGAGCCGGCGTCAGGGGTTAACTATGGCTACACCTTC.